This entry describes one T cell receptor (beta chain). This specimen belongs to a study of shared clonotypes between healthy human individuals. Measured with immunoSEQ multiplex PCR; TCRdb has only the in-frame clones, and not every one. The data hold about 2.1 million clones, with around 93% observed a single time. Naivety among CD8 cells was defined by CD45RO negativity and positive CCR7 selection, thereby excluding terminally differentiated effector memory CD45RA+ cells. V lost 3 bases to trimming and J lost 5 bases; unmatched junction nucleotides: 12. Looked up from germline, CDR1 is MNHEY and CDR2 is SMNVEV (reference sequence). This CDR3 is built from 18 residues.

V gene TRBV27 combines with J gene TRBJ2-3, with 12 bases aligning to TRBD2. The sample comprised naive CD8+ T cells from PBMCs. This clonotype originated in a man between 18 and 35 years old in good health. Some clones in this sample may be carry-over from other donors' samples. CDR3 sequence: CASSFGASGRAEIDTQYF. In DNA form, the CDR3 reads TGTGCCAGCAGTTTCGGGGCTAGCGGGAGGGCCGAGATAGATACGCAGTATTTT.